This TCR beta chain was documented in a study of cytomegalovirus exposure and HLA in healthy donors. Broader study findings: It was shown in a later analysis that HLA-associated TCR beta chains were more clonally expanded than other, equally common chains. In a later analysis, a missense DCLRE1C variant was linked to TCR beta V- and J-gene trimming.

Germline values: CDR1 SGHDN, CDR2 FVKESK. This CDR3 is 16 amino acids long. After removal of 0 bases from V and 7 bases from J, the junction contained 11 bases not matched to a gene. With 60 Vbeta and 13 Jbeta primers, the PCR was carried out. Using immunoSEQ multiplex PCR, the repertoire was profiled, and TCRdb retains in-frame clones only, with some absent. The table lists roughly 87,000 clones, more than 70% of them singletons. In regard to this clone: Its target is unknown.

The sequence was obtained from a man aged 60 to 75 in good health and CMV-seronegative. The chain uses TRBV14 and TRBJ1-2, with 7 bases matching TRBD1. Sequencing was done on a sample of PBMCs. The CDR3 DNA reads as TGTGCCAGCAGCCAAGATTTGCAGGGGGTGAACGGTGGCTACACCTTC. Protein product: CASSQDLQGVNGGYTF.